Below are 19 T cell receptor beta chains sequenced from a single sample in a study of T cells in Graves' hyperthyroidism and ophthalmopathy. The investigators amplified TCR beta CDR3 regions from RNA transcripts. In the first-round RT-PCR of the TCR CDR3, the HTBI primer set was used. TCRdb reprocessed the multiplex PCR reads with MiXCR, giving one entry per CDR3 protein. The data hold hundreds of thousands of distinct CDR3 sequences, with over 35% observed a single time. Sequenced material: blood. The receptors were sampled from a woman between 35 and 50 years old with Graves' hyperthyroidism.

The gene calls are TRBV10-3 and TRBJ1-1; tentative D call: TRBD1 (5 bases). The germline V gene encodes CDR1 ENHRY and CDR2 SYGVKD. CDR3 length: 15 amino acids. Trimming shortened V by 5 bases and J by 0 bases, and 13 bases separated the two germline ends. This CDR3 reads CAISPGTAMNTEAFF. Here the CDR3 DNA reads TGTGCCATCAGTCCCGGGACGGCGATGAACACTGAAGCTTTCTTT.

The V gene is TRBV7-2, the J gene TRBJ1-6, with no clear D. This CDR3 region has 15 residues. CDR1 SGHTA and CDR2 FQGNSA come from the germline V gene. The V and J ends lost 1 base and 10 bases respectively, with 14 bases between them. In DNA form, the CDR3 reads TGTGCCAGCAGCTTAGTAGGGCCTTGGTCCTCACCCCTCCACTTT. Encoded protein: CASSLVGPWSSPLHF.

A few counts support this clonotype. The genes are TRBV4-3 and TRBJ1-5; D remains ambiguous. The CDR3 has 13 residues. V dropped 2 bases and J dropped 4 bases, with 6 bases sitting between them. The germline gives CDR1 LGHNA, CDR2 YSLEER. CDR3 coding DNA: TGCGCCAGCAGCCAAATGGGGAATCAGCCCCAGCATTTT. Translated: CASSQMGNQPQHF.

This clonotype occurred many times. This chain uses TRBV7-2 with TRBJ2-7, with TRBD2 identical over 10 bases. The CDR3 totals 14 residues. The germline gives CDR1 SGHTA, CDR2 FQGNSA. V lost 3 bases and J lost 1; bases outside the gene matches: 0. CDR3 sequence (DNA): TGTGCCAGCAGCTTGACTAGCGGGTCCTACGAGCAGTACTTC. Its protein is CASSLTSGSYEQYF.

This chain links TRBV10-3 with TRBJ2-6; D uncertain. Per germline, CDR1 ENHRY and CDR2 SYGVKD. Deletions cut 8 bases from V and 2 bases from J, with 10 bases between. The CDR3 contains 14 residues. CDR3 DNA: TGTGCCATCCAGTATGGGGCTGGGGCCAACGTCCTGACTTTC. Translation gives CAIQYGAGANVLTF.

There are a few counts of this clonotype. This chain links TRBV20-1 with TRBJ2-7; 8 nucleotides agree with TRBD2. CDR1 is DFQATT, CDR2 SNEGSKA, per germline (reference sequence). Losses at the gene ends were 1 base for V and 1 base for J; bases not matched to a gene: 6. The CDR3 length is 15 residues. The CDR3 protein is CSARVYRGGSYEQYF. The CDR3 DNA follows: TGCAGTGCTAGAGTTTATCGGGGGGGATCCTACGAGCAGTACTTC.

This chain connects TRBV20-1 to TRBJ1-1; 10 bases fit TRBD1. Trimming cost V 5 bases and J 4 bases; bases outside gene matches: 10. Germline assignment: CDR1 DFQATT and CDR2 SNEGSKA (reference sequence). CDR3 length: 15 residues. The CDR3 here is CSAPGTGVFGTEAFF. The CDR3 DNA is TGCAGTGCTCCCGGGACAGGGGTCTTTGGCACTGAAGCTTTCTTT.

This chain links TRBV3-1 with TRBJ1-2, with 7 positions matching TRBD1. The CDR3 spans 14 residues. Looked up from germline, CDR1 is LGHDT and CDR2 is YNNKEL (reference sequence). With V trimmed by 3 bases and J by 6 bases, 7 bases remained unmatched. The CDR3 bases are TGTGCCAGCAGCCATCAGACAGGGCAGCATGGCTACACCTTC. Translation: CASSHQTGQHGYTF.

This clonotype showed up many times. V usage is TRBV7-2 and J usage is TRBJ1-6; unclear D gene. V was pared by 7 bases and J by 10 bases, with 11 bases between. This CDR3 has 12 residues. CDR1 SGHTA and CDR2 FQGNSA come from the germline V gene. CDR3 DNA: TGTGCCAGCACTACCCCCAGATCACCCCTCCACTTT. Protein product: CASTTPRSPLHF.

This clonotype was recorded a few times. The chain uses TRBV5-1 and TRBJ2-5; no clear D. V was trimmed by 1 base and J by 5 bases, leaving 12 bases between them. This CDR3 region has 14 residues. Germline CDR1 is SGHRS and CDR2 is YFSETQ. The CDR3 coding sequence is TGCGCCAGCAGCTTGAACACCGGGCCCGAGACCCAGTACTTC. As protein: CASSLNTGPETQYF. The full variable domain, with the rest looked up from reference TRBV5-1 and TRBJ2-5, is KAGVTQTPRYLIKTRGQQVTLSCSPISGHRSVSWYQQTPGQGLQFLFEYFSETQRNKGNFPGRFSGRQFSNSRSEMNVSTLELGDSALYLCASSLNTGPETQYFGPGTRLLVL.

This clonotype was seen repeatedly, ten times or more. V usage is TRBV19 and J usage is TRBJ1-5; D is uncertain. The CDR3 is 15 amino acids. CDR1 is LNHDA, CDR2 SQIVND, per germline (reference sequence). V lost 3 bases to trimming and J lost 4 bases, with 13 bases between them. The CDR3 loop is CASSITGVANQPQHF. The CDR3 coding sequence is TGTGCCAGTAGTATCACGGGAGTAGCAAATCAGCCCCAGCATTTT.

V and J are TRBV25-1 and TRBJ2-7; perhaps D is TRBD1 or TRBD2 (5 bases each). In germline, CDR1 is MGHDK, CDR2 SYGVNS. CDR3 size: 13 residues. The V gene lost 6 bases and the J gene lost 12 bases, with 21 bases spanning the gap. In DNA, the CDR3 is TGTGCCAGCAGCCAAGGGGAGCCTAGCAGCAGGTACTTC. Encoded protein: CASSQGEPSSRYF.

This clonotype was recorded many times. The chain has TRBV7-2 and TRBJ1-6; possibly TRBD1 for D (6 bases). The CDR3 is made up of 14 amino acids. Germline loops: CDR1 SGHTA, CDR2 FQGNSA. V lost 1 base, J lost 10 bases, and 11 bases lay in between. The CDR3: CASSLDGGWSPLHF. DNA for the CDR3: TGTGCCAGCAGCTTAGACGGGGGCTGGTCACCCCTCCACTTT.

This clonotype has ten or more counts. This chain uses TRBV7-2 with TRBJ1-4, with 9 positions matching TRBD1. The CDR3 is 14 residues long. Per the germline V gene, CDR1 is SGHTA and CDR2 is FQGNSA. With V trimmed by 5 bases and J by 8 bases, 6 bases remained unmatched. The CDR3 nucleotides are TGTGCCAGCAGCGCACAGGGGGCGGGAGAAAAACTGTTTTTT. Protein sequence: CASSAQGAGEKLFF.

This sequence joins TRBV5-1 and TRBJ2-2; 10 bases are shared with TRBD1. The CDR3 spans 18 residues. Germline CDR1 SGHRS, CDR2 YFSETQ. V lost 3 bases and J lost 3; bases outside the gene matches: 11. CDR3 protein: CASSYRDRGYSDTGELFF. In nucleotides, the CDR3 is TGCGCCAGCAGCTACCGGGACAGGGGTTATTCGGACACCGGGGAGCTGTTTTTT. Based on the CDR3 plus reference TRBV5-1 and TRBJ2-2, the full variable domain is KAGVTQTPRYLIKTRGQQVTLSCSPISGHRSVSWYQQTPGQGLQFLFEYFSETQRNKGNFPGRFSGRQFSNSRSEMNVSTLELGDSALYLCASSYRDRGYSDTGELFFGEGSRLTVL.

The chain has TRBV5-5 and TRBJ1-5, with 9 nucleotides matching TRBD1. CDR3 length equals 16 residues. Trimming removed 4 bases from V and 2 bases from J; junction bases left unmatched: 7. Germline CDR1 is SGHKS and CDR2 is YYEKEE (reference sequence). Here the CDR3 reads CASSDWTGAGNQPQHF. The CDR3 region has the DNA TGTGCCAGCAGCGACTGGACAGGGGCAGGCAATCAGCCCCAGCATTTT.

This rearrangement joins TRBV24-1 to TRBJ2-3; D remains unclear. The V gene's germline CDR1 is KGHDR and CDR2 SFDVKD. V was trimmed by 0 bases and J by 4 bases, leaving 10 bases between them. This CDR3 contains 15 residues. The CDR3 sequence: CATSDLPAGSDTQYF. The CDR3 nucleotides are TGTGCCACCAGTGATTTGCCCGCAGGTTCAGATACGCAGTATTTT.

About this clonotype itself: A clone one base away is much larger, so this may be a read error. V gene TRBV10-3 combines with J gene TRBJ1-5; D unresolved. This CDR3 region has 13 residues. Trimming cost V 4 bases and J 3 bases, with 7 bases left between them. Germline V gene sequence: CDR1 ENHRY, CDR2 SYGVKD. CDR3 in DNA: TGTGCCATCAGTGGGGCTAACAATCAGCCCCAGCATTTT. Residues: CAISGANNQPQHF.

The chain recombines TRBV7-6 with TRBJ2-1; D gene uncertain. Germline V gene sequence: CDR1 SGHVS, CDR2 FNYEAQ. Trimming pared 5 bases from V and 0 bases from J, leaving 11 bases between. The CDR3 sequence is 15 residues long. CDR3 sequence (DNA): TGTGCCAGCAGCACGGTGAAGGACTCCTACAATGAGCAGTTCTTC. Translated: CASSTVKDSYNEQFF.